This T cell receptor beta chain was sequenced for a study of T-cell memory formation after mild COVID-19. Overall study context: In these data, TCR clusters were largely donor specific. General study points: Contracting clones localized mainly to CM and EM when CD4+ and mainly to EMRA when CD8+. Day 15 to 85 contracting clones showed balanced CD4/CD8; day 15 to 37 expanders favored CD4+.

5'RACE with constant-segment primers yielded barcoded, UMI-tagged TCR alpha and TCR beta cDNA libraries. MiXCR, applied by TCRdb to the 5' RACE reads, yields one record per CDR3 protein. The sample consists of 470,000 or so distinct CDR3 sequences, roughly 20% of them appearing once. CDR1 and CDR2 (germline): MNHEY, SMNVEV (reference sequence). This CDR3 spans 18 amino acids. With 2 bases removed from V and 2 bases from J, the gap between germline ends came to 20 bases. A note on this clonotype: Its antigen is not identified.

The source of this sequence is an adult woman who had mild COVID-19 (a few samples of this study predate the infection). Cell type and time point are not known. V gene TRBV27 combines with J gene TRBJ2-3; no reliable D call. Sequenced sample: PBMCs or a T cell subset sorted from them (not recorded which). The CDR3 reads CASSLLYGGKYTTDTQYF. The CDR3 nucleotides read TGTGCCAGCAGTTTACTCTACGGCGGAAAATATACCACAGATACGCAGTATTTT.